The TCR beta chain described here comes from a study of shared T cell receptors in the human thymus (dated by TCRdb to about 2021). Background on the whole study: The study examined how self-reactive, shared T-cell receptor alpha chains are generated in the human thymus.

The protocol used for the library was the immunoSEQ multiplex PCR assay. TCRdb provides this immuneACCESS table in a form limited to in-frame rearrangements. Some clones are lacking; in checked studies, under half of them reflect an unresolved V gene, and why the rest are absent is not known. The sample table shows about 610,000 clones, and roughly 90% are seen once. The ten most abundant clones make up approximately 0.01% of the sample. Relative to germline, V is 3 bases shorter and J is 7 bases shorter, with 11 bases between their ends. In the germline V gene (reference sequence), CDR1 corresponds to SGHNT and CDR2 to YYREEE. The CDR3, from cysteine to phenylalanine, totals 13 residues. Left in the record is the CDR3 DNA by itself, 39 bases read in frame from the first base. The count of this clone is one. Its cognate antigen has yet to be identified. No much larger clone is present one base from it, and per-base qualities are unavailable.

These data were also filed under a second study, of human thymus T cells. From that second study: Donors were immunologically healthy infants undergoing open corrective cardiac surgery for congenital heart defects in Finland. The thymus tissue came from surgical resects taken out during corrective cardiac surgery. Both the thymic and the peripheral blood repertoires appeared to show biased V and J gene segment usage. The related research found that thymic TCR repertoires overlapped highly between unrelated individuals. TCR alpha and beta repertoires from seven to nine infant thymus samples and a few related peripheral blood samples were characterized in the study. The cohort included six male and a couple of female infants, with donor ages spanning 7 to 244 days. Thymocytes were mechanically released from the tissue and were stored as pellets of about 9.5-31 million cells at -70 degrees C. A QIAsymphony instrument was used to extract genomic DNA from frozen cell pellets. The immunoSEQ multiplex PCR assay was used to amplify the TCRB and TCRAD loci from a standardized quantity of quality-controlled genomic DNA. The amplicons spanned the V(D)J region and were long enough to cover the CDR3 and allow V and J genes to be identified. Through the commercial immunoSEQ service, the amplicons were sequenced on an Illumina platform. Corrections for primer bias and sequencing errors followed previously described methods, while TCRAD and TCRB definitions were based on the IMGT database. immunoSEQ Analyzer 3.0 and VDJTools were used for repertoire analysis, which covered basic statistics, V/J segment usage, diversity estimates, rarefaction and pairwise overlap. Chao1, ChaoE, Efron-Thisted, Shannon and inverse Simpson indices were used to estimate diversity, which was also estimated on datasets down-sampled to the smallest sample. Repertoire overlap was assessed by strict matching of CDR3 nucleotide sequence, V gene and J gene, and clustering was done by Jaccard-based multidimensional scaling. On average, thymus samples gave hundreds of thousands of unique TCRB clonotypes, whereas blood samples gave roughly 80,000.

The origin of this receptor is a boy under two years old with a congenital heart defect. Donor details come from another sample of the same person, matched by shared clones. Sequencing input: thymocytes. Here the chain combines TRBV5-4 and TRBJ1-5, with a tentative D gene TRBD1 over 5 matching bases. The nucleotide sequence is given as TGTGCCAGCAGCTGGGACGGGGGGCAGCCCCAGCATTTT. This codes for CASSWDGGQPQHF.